The 3 T cell receptor beta chains given below trace back to one sample, sequenced in a study of T cell responses to AZD1222 COVID-19 vaccine. Here immunoSEQ multiplex PCR was the method, and the copy in TCRdb shows in-frame clones only, minus some. The sample carries 150,000 to 200,000 clones, 87% recorded once. The starting material was peripheral blood, obtained 28 days after the second AZD1222 dose. These receptors came from an adult who received the AZD1222 COVID-19 vaccine.

The V call is TRBV30, the J call TRBJ1-1; 9 positions match TRBD1. CDR1 and CDR2 (germline): GTSNPN, SVGIG (reference sequence). This CDR3 has 13 residues. V shed 5 bases, J shed 1 base, and the junction held 2 bases outside the gene matches. CDR3 sequence (DNA): TGTGCCTGGGGGGGACAGGGGAACACTGAAGCTTTCTTT. As protein: CAWGGQGNTEAFF.

The V call is TRBV4-1, the J call TRBJ1-5; 7 bases fit TRBD1. J was trimmed by 0 bases and V by 3 bases; bases with no gene match: 8. The germline CDR1 and CDR2 sequences are MGHRA and YSYEKL. The CDR3 is made up of 17 amino acids. The CDR3, as DNA: TGCGCCAGCAGCCAGGTGTGGACAGGATTTAGCAATCAGCCCCAGCATTTT. Translation gives CASSQVWTGFSNQPQHF.

This clone was picked up a small number of times. V usage is TRBV20-1 and J usage is TRBJ2-7, with D uncertain. Trimming shortened V by 3 bases and J by 7 bases, and 10 bases separated the two germline ends. Germline V gene data show CDR1 as DFQATT and CDR2 as SNEGSKA (reference sequence). There are 11 residues in the CDR3. The CDR3 DNA sequence: TGCAGTGCTAGCTCGGTCGGGGAGCAGTACTTC. Protein: CSASSVGEQYF.